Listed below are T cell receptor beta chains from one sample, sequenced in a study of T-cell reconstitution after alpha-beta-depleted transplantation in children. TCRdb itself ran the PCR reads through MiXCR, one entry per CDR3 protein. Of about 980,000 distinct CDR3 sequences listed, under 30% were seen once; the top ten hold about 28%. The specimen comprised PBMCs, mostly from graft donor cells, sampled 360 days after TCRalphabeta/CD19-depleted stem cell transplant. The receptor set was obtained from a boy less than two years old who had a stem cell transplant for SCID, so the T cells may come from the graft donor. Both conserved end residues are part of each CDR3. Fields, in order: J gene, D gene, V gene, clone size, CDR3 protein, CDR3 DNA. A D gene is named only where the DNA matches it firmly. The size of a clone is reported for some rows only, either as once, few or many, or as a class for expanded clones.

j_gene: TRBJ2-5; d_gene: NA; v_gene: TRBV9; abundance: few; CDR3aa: CASSAQGGGETQYF; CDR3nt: TGTGCCAGCAGCGCCCAGGGTGGTGGGGAGACCCAGTACTTC
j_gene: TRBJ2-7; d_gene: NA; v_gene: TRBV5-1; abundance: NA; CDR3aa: CASSLKTATSYEQYF; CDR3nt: TGCGCCAGCAGCTTGAAAACAGCCACCTCCTACGAGCAGTACTTC
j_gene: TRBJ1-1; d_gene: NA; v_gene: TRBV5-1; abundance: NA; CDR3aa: CASSQQIMNTEAFF; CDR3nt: TGCGCCAGCAGCCAGCAGATCATGAACACTGAAGCTTTCTTT
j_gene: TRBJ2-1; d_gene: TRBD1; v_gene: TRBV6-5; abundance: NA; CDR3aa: CASSYKGQGAGNEQFF; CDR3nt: TGTGCCAGCAGTTACAAGGGACAGGGGGCAGGCAATGAGCAGTTCTTC
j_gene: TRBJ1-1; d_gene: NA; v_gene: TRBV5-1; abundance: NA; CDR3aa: CASSAGTENTEAFF; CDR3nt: TGCGCCAGCAGCGCCGGGACGGAGAACACTGAAGCTTTCTTT
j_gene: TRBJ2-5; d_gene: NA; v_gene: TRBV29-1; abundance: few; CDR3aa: CSVEDPVVAARLYQETQYF; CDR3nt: TGCAGCGTTGAAGATCCGGTTGTAGCGGCCCGCTTGTACCAAGAGACCCAGTACTTC
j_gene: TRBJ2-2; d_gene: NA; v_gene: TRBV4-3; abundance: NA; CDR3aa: CASSHQQGGTGELFF; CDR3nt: TGCGCCAGCAGCCATCAACAGGGCGGCACCGGGGAGCTGTTTTTT
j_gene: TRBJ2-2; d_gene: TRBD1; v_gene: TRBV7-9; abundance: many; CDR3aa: CASTLQGAHTGELFF; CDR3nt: TGTGCCAGCACCTTACAGGGGGCGCACACCGGGGAGCTGTTTTTT
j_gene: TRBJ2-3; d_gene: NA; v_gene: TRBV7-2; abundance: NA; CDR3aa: CASSLYDPGSDTQYF; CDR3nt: TGTGCCAGCAGCTTATATGACCCAGGGTCAGATACGCAGTATTTT
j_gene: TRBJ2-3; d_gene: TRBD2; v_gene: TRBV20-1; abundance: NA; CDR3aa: CSAELGGGPDTQYF; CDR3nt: TGCAGTGCCGAGCTGGGGGGGGGACCAGATACGCAGTATTTT
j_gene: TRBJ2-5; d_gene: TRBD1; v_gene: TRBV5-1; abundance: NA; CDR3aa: CASSLYLGQGVIETQYF; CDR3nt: TGCGCCAGCAGCTTGTATCTGGGACAGGGGGTGATAGAGACCCAGTACTTC
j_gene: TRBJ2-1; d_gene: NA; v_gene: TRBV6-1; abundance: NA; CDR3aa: CASSEGPYSYNEQFF; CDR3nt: TGTGCCAGCAGTGAGGGACCCTATTCCTACAATGAGCAGTTCTTC
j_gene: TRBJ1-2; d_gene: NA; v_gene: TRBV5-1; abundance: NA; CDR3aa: CASSLAPNRVDYGYTF; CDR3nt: TGCGCCAGCAGCTTGGCCCCAAACAGGGTCGACTATGGCTACACCTTC
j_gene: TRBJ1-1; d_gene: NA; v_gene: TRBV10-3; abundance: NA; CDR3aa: CAISAAGVVNTEAFF; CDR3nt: TGTGCCATCAGTGCGGCAGGGGTGGTGAACACTGAAGCTTTCTTT
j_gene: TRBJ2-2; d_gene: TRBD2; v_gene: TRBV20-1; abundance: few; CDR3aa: CSARSGGGSNTGELFF; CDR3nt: TGCAGTGCTAGGTCCGGGGGGGGATCGAACACCGGGGAGCTGTTTTTT
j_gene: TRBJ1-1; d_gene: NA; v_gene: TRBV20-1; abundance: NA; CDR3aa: CSAGDINGNTEAFF; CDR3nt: TGCAGTGCTGGAGACATAAATGGGAACACTGAAGCTTTCTTT
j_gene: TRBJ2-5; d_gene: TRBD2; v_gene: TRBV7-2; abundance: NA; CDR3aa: CASSLGAGMREETQYF; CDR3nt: TGTGCCAGCAGCTTGGGAGCGGGGATGAGGGAAGAGACCCAGTACTTC
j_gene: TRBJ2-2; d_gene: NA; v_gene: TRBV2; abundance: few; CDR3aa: CASREGTTVTGELFF; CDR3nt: TGTGCCAGCAGGGAGGGGACAACAGTAACCGGGGAGCTGTTTTTT
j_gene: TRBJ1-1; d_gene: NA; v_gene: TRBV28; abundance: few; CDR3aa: CASSRPYRRTEAFF; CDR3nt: TGTGCCAGCAGTCGGCCCTATCGGCGAACTGAAGCTTTCTTT
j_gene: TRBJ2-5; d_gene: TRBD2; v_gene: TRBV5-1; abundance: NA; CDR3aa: CASSRTSGGAQETQYF; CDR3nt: TGCGCCAGCAGCCGGACTAGCGGGGGGGCCCAAGAGACCCAGTACTTC
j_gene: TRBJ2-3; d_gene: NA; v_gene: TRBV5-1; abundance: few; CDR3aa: CASSMYPGGTDTQYF; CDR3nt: TGCGCCAGCAGCATGTACCCGGGGGGCACAGATACGCAGTATTTT
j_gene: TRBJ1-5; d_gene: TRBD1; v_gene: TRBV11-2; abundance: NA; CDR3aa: CASSVDLDRVWDQANQPQHF; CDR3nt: TGTGCCAGCAGCGTCGACCTCGACAGGGTATGGGACCAAGCGAATCAGCCCCAGCATTTT
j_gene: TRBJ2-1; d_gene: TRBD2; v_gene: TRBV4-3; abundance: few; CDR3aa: CASSSASGGATEQFF; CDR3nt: TGCGCCAGCAGCTCCGCTAGCGGGGGGGCCACTGAGCAGTTCTTC
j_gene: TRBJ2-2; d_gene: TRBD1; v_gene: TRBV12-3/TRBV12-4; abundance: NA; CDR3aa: CASKTAGGSTGELFF; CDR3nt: TGTGCCAGCAAAACGGCAGGGGGAAGTACCGGGGAGCTGTTTTTT
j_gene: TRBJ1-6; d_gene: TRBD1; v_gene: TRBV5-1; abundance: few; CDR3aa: CASSLEQGVNSPLHF; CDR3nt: TGCGCCAGCAGCTTGGAACAGGGGGTAAATTCACCCCTCCACTTT
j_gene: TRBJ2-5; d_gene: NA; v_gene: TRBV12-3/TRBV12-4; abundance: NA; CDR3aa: CASRPPGGAQETQYF; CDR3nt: TGTGCCAGCAGACCACCCGGGGGAGCCCAAGAGACCCAGTACTTC
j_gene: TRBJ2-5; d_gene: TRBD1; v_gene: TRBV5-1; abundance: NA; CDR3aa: CASSLFRGCETQYF; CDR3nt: TGCGCCAGCAGCTTGTTCAGGGGGTGCGAGACCCAGTACTTC
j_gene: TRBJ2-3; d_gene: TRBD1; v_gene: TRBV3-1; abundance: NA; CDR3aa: CASSQTPPVEGAAQYF; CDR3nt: TGTGCCAGCAGCCAAACCCCACCAGTCGAGGGGGCGGCGCAGTATTTT
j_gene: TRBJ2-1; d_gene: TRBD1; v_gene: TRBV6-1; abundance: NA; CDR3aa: CASSSGDSRYEQFF; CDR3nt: TGTGCCAGCAGCTCCGGGGACAGTCGGTATGAGCAGTTCTTC
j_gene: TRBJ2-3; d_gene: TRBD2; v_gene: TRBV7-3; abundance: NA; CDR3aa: CASSFVRGGSTDTQYF; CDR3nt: TGTGCCAGCAGCTTTGTCCGGGGGGGTAGCACAGATACGCAGTATTTT
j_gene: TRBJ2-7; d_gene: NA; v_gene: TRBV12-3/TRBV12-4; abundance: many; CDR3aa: CASSLRDYEQYF; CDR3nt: TGTGCCAGCAGTTTAAGGGACTACGAGCAGTACTTC
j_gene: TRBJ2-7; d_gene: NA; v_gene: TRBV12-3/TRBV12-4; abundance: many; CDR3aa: CASSLTDYEQYF; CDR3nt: TGTGCCAGCAGTTTGACAGACTACGAGCAGTACTTC
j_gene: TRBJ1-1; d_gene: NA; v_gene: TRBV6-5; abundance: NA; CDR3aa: CASSYFQDYTEAFF; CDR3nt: TGTGCCAGCAGTTACTTTCAGGACTATACTGAAGCTTTCTTT
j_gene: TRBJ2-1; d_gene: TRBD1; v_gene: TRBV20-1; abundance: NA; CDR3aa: CSAFVTGTANEQFF; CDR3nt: TGCAGTGCTTTTGTCACCGGGACAGCCAATGAGCAGTTCTTC
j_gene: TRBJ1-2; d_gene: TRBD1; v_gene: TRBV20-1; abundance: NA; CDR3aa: CSASPGQGEGNYGYTF; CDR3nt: TGCAGTGCTAGTCCCGGACAGGGGGAAGGAAACTATGGCTACACCTTC
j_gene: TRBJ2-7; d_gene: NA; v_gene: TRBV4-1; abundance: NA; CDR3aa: CASSQRGPGFISYEQYF; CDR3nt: TGCGCCAGCAGCCAACGTGGACCGGGGTTCATCTCCTACGAGCAGTACTTC
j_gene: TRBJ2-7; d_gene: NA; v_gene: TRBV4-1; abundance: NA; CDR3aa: CASSQEPGLQSSEQYF; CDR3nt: TGCGCCAGCAGCCAAGAACCGGGACTCCAGTCTAGCGAGCAGTACTTC
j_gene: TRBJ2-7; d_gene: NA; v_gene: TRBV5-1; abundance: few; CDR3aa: CASSFSGDRTEQYF; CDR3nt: TGCGCCAGCAGCTTCTCAGGGGACCGCACCGAGCAGTACTTC
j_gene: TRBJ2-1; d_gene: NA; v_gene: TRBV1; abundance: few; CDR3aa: CTSSQVPGGLLADNEQFF; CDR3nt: TGCACCAGCAGCCAAGTCCCTGGGGGCTTACTGGCCGACAATGAGCAGTTCTTC
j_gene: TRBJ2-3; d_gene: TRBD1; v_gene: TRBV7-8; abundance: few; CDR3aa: CASSRATGALGTDTQYF; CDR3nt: TGTGCCAGCAGCCGTGCGACAGGGGCCCTCGGTACAGATACGCAGTATTTT
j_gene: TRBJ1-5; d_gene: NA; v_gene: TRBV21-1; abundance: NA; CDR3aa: CASSRIPGQRLKNQPQHF; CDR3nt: TGTGCCAGCAGCAGAATACCGGGACAAAGATTGAAAAATCAGCCCCAGCATTTT
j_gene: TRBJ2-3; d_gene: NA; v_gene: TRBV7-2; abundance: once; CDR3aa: CASTQGSSTDTQYF; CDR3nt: TGTGCCAGTACCCAAGGGAGCAGCACAGATACGCAGTATTTT
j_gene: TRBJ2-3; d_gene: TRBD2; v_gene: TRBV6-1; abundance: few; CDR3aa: CASSPYRGEADTQYF; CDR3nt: TGTGCCAGCAGTCCCTACCGGGGGGAGGCAGATACGCAGTATTTT
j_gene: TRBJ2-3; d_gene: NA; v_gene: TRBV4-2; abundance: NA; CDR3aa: CASSPRQRNLPSSTDTQYF; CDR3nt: TGTGCCAGCAGCCCTCGACAGCGCAACCTTCCTTCTAGCACAGATACGCAGTATTTT
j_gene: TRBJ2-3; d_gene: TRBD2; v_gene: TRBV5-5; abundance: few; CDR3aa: CASSSEIGLVGDTQYF; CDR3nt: TGTGCCAGCAGCTCCGAAATCGGACTAGTGGGAGATACGCAGTATTTT
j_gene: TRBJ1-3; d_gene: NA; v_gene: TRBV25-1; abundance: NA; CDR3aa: CASSDFRAPSGNTIYF; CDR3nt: TGTGCCAGCAGTGATTTCAGGGCGCCCTCTGGAAACACCATATATTTT
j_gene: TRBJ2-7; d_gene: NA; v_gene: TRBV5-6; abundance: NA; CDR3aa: CASPDRPGHYDEQYF; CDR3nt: TGTGCCAGCCCTGACCGCCCGGGACATTACGACGAGCAGTACTTC
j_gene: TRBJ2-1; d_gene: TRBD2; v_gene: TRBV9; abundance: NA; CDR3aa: CASSGVTGGRDEQFF; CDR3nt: TGTGCCAGCAGCGGCGTGACGGGGGGGCGTGATGAGCAGTTCTTC
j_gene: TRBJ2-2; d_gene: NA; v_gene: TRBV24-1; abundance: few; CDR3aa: CATIKRRGVDTGELFF; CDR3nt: TGTGCCACCATCAAGCGCAGGGGCGTCGACACCGGGGAGCTGTTTTTT
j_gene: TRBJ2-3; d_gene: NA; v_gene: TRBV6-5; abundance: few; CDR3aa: CASSYSILGQSGDTQYF; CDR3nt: TGTGCCAGCAGTTACTCGATATTGGGCCAATCTGGGGATACGCAGTATTTT
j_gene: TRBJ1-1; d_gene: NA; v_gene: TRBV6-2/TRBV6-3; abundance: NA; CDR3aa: CASRYETGRNTEAFF; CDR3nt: TGTGCCAGCAGATATGAGACAGGACGGAACACTGAAGCTTTCTTT
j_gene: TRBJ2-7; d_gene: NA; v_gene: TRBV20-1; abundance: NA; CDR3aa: CSARPEGVKNEQYF; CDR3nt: TGCAGTGCTAGGCCCGAGGGGGTCAAGAACGAGCAGTACTTC
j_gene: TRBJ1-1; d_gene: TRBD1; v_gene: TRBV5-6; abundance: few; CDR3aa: CASSLEGTGYTEAFF; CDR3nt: TGTGCCAGCAGCTTGGAAGGGACAGGGTACACTGAAGCTTTCTTT
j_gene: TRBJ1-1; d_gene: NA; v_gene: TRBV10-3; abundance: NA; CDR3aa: CATQWGGNTEAFF; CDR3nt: TGTGCCACCCAGTGGGGAGGGAACACTGAAGCTTTCTTT